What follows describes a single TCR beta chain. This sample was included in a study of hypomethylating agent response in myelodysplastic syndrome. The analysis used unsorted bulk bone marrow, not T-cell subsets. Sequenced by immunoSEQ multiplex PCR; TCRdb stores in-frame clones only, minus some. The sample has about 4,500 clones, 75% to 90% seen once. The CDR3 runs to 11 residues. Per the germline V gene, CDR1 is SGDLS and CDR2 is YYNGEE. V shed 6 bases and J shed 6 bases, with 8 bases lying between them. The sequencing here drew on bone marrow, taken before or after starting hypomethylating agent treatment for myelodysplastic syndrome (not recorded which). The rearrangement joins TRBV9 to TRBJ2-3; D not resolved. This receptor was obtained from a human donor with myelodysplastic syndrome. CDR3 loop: CASTPVDTQYF. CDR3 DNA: TGTGCCAGCACTCCCGTGGATACGCAGTATTTT.